This T cell receptor beta chain derives from a study of post-analysis software for immune sequencing data (dated by TCRdb to the mid-2010s). Looking at the study overall: Recorded disease courses included relapsing-remitting, secondary progressive and progressive-relapsing multiple sclerosis, with some patients lacking subtype annotation. The patient repertoires were set against eleven to twelve previously published healthy control repertoires from donors whose ages ranged from roughly 6 to 25 years. A subset of samples was prepared in parallel using single-end sample barcoding, then pooled and co-amplified after Illumina adapter ligation. Points the paper makes about the study in general: Significantly lower normalized Chao1 diversity was found in multiple sclerosis patients than in controls, suggesting substantial peripheral T-cell clonal expansion. The control group was slightly older than the multiple sclerosis patient group. Direct clustering with F measure showed strong co-clustering of samples prepared in the same batch, prompting a batch-effect correction.

The library was prepared using PCR. For sequencing, an Illumina HiSeq 2500 was employed. Unique molecular identifiers were incorporated into TCR beta cDNA libraries to reduce PCR and sequencing biases. Every 1 to 10 million input T cells yielded about 500,000 cDNA molecules, meaning each molecule approximated one T cell. The patient libraries were prepared and sequenced using the same protocol as the earlier healthy control dataset. Samples belonging to the same batch were prepared together, multiplexed and sequenced on a shared HiSeq lane. Per the authors' processing: Raw barcoded reads were processed with MIGEC, and single-read molecular identifier groups were discarded before consensus assembly and CDR3 extraction. VDJtools was used for post-analysis of the clonotype tables, with diversity normalized by down-sampling every dataset to the smallest sample size. Repertoire overlap clustering matched CDR3 amino acid but not nucleotide sequences to correct batch-related cross-sample contamination. TCRdb trimmed the raw reads at Q25, called clones with MiXCR and kept productive beta chains. CDR3 protein duplicates are merged, each entry listing the most common genes and DNA. These V and J calls originate from TCRdb's pipeline instead of the authors' own analysis. Counted in this sample were hundreds of thousands of distinct CDR3 sequences; 25% to 30% of them appeared once. The ten largest clones add up to 0.5% to 0.6% of the sample.

TCR beta repertoires were profiled from peripheral blood of roughly twelve young patients with multiple sclerosis to demonstrate the VDJtools post-analysis software. Multiple sclerosis patients were children and adolescents aged roughly 6 to 15 years. As regards this clonotype: The antigen it recognizes is unknown. Base qualities were left out, and no much larger clone turns up one base away.

The source material was blood. The receptor was derived from a girl aged 10-17 years with multiple sclerosis.

The CDR3: CATSSFPQTSGRDTQYF. In nucleotide form, the sequence is TGTGCCACCAGCAGTTTCCCCCAGACTAGCGGGCGAGATACGCAGTATTTT. The chain was built from TRBV15 and TRBJ2-3, with 10 junctional bases fitting TRBD2. Taken from the germline V gene (reference sequence), the CDR1 and CDR2 loops are LNHNV and YYDKDF. V trim: 3 bases; J trim: 5 bases; unmatched bases: 11. The CDR3 holds 17 amino acids from the cysteine to the phenylalanine. The read is trimmed to its CDR3 DNA, 51 bases read in frame from base 1.